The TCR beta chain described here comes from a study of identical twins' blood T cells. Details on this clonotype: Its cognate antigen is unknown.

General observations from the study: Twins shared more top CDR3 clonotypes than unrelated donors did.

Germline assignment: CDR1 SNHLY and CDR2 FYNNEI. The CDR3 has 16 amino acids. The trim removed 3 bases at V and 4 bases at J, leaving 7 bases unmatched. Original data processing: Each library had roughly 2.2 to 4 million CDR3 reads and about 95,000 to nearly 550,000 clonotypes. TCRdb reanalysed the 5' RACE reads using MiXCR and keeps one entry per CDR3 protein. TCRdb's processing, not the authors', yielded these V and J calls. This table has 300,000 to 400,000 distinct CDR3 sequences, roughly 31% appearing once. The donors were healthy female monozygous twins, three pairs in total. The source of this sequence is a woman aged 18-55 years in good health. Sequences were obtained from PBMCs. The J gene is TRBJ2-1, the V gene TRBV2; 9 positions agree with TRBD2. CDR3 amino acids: CASSDQTSGPYNEQFF. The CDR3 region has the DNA TGTGCCAGCAGTGACCAAACTAGCGGGCCATACAATGAGCAGTTCTTC.